This T cell receptor beta chain came from a study of T cells in localized non-small cell lung cancer. TCRdb's copy holds only in-frame clones and misses some; the assay was immunoSEQ multiplex PCR. The data show around 55,000 clones, with around 84% seen just once and about 16% held by the top ten. CDR1 and CDR2 (germline): LNHNV, YYDKDF (reference sequence). CDR3 length: 15 amino acids. Losses at the gene ends were 0 bases for V and 5 bases for J; bases not matched to a gene: 7. The chain recombines TRBV15 with TRBJ2-7, with 7 bases that match TRBD1. The specimen was PBMCs, collected before any cancer treatment. The TCR sequence derives from a female donor with stage II lung adenocarcinoma. The CDR3 spells CATSRERQGPDEQYF. The CDR3 nucleotides read TGTGCCACCAGCAGAGAAAGACAGGGTCCAGACGAGCAGTACTTC.